The 27 T cell receptor beta chains below come from one sample, sequenced in a study of Graves' ophthalmopathy and Graves' hyperthyroidism. For repertoire sequencing, the TCR beta CDR3 regions were amplified from RNA transcripts. HTBI primers primed a first-round RT-PCR, and a second-round multiplex PCR followed. TCRdb redid the calling of the multiplex PCR reads with MiXCR, one entry per CDR3 protein. The table has about 25,000 distinct CDR3 sequences, about half seen once. The sample was peripheral blood. Receptors originate from an adult woman with stable Graves' hyperthyroidism.

This clonotype was seen repeatedly, ten times or more. The chain links TRBV28 to TRBJ2-1; 7 bases align to TRBD1. V lost 7 bases to trimming and J lost 8 bases; unmatched junction nucleotides: 8. The length of the CDR3 is 13 residues. Germline CDR1 and CDR2: MDHEN and SYDVKM. Here the CDR3 reads CASTEGAVDEQFF. Written as DNA, the CDR3 is TGTGCCAGCACCGAGGGGGCGGTGGATGAGCAGTTCTTC.

Of note for this clonotype: It is likely a read error, because the conserved phenylalanine at the end of the CDR3 is missing. The DNA is left out, because the CDR3 cannot be placed on it with certainty; the CDR3 is given as TCRdb lists it. This rearrangement joins TRBV28 to TRBJ2-5; the table assigns TRBD1, which was not confirmed against the DNA. The germline CDR1 and CDR2 sequences are MDHEN and SYDVKM. The CDR3 length equals 9 residues, ends included. The CDR3 spells CASSTRGTG.

The chain has TRBV12-3 or TRBV12-4 and TRBJ1-6; 8 positions agree with TRBD1. The CDR3 has 14 amino acids. V was pared by 5 bases and J by 9 bases, with 6 bases of the junction left unmatched. The CDR3 sequence is CASSKGTGVSPLHF. DNA of the CDR3: TGTGCCAGCAGTAAAGGGACAGGAGTTTCACCCCTCCACTTT.

This chain links TRBV10-3 with TRBJ1-5; weak D call: TRBD1 (6 bases). The V and J ends lost 4 bases and 7 bases respectively, with 11 bases between them. The length of the CDR3 is 13 residues. Germline CDR1 reads ENHRY; CDR2 reads SYGVKD. The CDR3 DNA reads as TGTGCCATCAGTGCAGGGGAAGGGCAGCCCCAGCATTTT. This codes for CAISAGEGQPQHF.

The chain links TRBV20-1 to TRBJ2-7; a weak D match, TRBD1 (6 bases). V lost 6 bases to trimming and J lost 1 base, with 16 bases between them. Germline-derived CDR1 and CDR2 are DFQATT and SNEGSKA (reference sequence). CDR3 length: 14 residues. The CDR3 loop reads CSARTARLSYEQYF. In DNA form, the CDR3 reads TGCAGTGCCAGGACAGCCCGACTATCCTACGAGCAGTACTTC.

The chain is built from TRBV25-1 and TRBJ2-1, with TRBD2 as a possible D gene (6 bases). Between the trimmed V and J ends, which lost 4 bases and 0 bases, there was a span of 13 bases. The germline CDR1 and CDR2 sequences are MGHDK and SYGVNS. This CDR3 region has 16 residues. CDR3 residues: CASSARPDYSYNEQFF. The DNA for the CDR3 is TGTGCCAGCAGTGCTAGACCGGACTACTCCTACAATGAGCAGTTCTTC.

This clonotype was observed at least ten times. The V gene is TRBV11-2, the J gene TRBJ1-1; a possible D gene is TRBD1 (6 bases). Per the germline V gene, CDR1 is SGHAT and CDR2 is FQNNGV. Between the trimmed V and J ends, which lost 6 bases and 6 bases, there was a span of 23 bases. The CDR3 is 16 residues long. The CDR3, as DNA: TGTGCCAGCAGTCGCCCGGGGGCTCGTCTAGGGGCTGAAGCTTTCTTT. Translation gives CASSRPGARLGAEAFF.

This clonotype is judged medium-sized. The chain carries TRBV7-9 and TRBJ2-7; TRBD2 is a possible D gene (6 bases). Germline assignment: CDR1 SEHNR and CDR2 FQNEAQ (reference sequence). Trimming left V 6 bases short and J 1 base short, with 13 bases between. The CDR3 runs 14 residues. The CDR3 bases are TGTGCCAGCAGTTTGGACGCGGGATCCTACGAGCAGTACTTC. Its protein is CASSLDAGSYEQYF.

By frequency in the sample, this clonotype is medium-sized. The chain uses TRBV7-9 and TRBJ2-3; 7 bases are shared with TRBD1. The germline V gene encodes CDR1 SEHNR and CDR2 FQNEAQ (reference sequence). The CDR3 is made up of 16 amino acids. The V and J ends lost 1 base and 0 bases, in that order; junction bases with no gene match: 4. This CDR3 is CASSLGDSRSTDTQYF. The CDR3 nucleotides read TGTGCCAGCAGCTTAGGGGACAGCCGGAGCACAGATACGCAGTATTTT.

Within the sample, this clonotype is medium-sized. The chain combines TRBV7-8 with TRBJ2-3, with D possibly TRBD1 on 5 matching bases. There are 15 residues in the CDR3. Germline V gene sequence: CDR1 SGHVS, CDR2 FQNEAQ. The ends were cut back, 5 bases at V and 0 bases at J, with 12 bases in the middle. In DNA form, the CDR3 reads TGTGCCAGCAGCCTGGACACCCGCAGCACAGATACGCAGTATTTT. Protein product: CASSLDTRSTDTQYF.

As for this clonotype: Lacking the conserved final phenylalanine or tryptophan, this CDR3 likely reflects a read error. The chain uses TRBV5-1 and TRBJ2-1; 11 nucleotides align to TRBD2. The CDR3 totals 16 residues. V gave up 2 bases and J gave up 8 bases; unmatched junction bases: 9. Germline V gives CDR1 SGHRS, CDR2 YFSETQ. The CDR3 sequence: CASSLLAGETGDEQFS. In DNA, the CDR3 is TGCGCCAGCAGCTTACTAGCGGGAGAGACGGGCGATGAGCAGTTCTCC.

This rearrangement joins TRBV9 to TRBJ2-1; 7 nucleotides line up with TRBD2. This CDR3 comprises 15 residues. Losses at the gene ends were 3 bases for V and 8 bases for J; bases not matched to a gene: 11. CDR1 is SGDLS, CDR2 YYNGEE, per germline. CDR3 sequence (DNA): TGTGCCAGCAGCGCAGGCCTCGGGAGGTACGATGAGCAGTTCTTC. It specifies CASSAGLGRYDEQFF.

This clonotype came up many times. The chain employs TRBV28 and TRBJ1-5; D call uncertain. From germline, CDR1 is MDHEN and CDR2 SYDVKM. Trimming stripped 6 bases from V and 4 bases from J, with 10 bases between. CDR3 length: 13 amino acids. The CDR3 DNA is TGTGCCAGCAGACGCCCGGGAAATCAGCCCCAGCATTTT. Protein: CASRRPGNQPQHF.

This clonotype came up many times. The chain is built from TRBV3-1 and TRBJ2-7, with D hard to call. Germline CDR1 and CDR2: LGHDT and YNNKEL (reference sequence). The CDR3 spans 13 residues. Trimming cost V 0 bases and J 3 bases, with 6 bases left between them. CDR3 loop: CASSQDLNYEQYF. Here the CDR3 DNA reads TGTGCCAGCAGCCAAGATCTGAACTACGAGCAGTACTTC.

This clonotype qualifies as medium-sized. This chain joins TRBV5-1 and TRBJ2-3; D ambiguous. V was trimmed by 0 bases and J by 2 bases, leaving 4 bases between them. CDR1 SGHRS and CDR2 YFSETQ come from the germline V gene. CDR3 length: 13 residues. CDR3 sequence reads: CASSLADTDTQYF. The CDR3 bases are TGCGCCAGCAGCTTGGCCGACACAGATACGCAGTATTTT.

About this clonotype: The conserved phenylalanine or tryptophan is not found at the CDR3 terminus, so this likely reflects a read error. The genes are TRBV12-3 or TRBV12-4 and TRBJ2-2, with TRBD2 matching over 8 bases. The CDR3 is 15 residues long. V shed 9 bases, J shed 4 bases, and the junction held 10 bases outside the gene matches. The CDR3 DNA reads as TGTGCCAGTAGTGTAACTAGCGGTCCCACCGGGGAGCTGTTTTAT. This gives the protein CASSVTSGPTGELFY.

The gene calls are TRBV7-8 and TRBJ2-1; D tentatively reads TRBD1 or TRBD2 (6 bases each). The germline gives CDR1 SGHVS, CDR2 FQNEAQ. This CDR3 contains 13 residues. The ends were cut back, 1 base at V and 10 bases at J, with 11 bases in the middle. Here the CDR3 reads CASSLGGAEEQFF. CDR3 nucleotides: TGTGCCAGCAGCTTAGGGGGGGCAGAAGAGCAGTTCTTC.

The rearrangement joins TRBV7-8 to TRBJ2-2; D call uncertain. Trimming shortened V by 8 bases and J by 12 bases, and 22 bases separated the two germline ends. From germline, CDR1 is SGHVS and CDR2 FQNEAQ. This CDR3 contains 14 residues. The CDR3 sequence: CASGKNLGVRKLFF. The CDR3 DNA reads TGTGCCAGCGGCAAAAATCTAGGTGTCCGGAAGCTGTTTTTT. Full variable domain (rest looked up from reference TRBV7-8 and TRBJ2-2): GAGVSQSPRYKVAKRGQDVALRCDPISGHVSLFWYQQALGQGPEFLTYFQNEAQLDKSGLPSDRFFAERPEGSVSTLKIQRTQQEDSAVYLCASGKNLGVRKLFFGEGSRLTVL.

In nucleotides, the CDR3 is TGTGCCAGCAGTAGGTCTAGCGGGAAAGAGACCCAGTACTTC. Its protein product is CASSRSSGKETQYF. The chain is built from TRBV2 and TRBJ2-5; 9 nucleotides match TRBD2. Germline loops: CDR1 SNHLY, CDR2 FYNNEI. The ends lost 5 bases at V and 3 bases at J; junction bases unmatched: 4. The CDR3 consists of 14 residues.

This clonotype was counted at least ten times. The chain uses TRBV4-1 and TRBJ2-7; 8 bases are shared with TRBD1. The CDR3 extends over 15 amino acids. Germline CDR1 is MGHRA and CDR2 is YSYEKL. The ends lost 3 bases at V and 3 bases at J; junction bases unmatched: 7. The CDR3, as DNA: TGCGCCAGCAGCCAGGCTGGACAGGGATTCTACGAGCAGTACTTC. Translating gives CASSQAGQGFYEQYF.

CDR3 amino acids: CSSGRTGVRTNEKLFF. The CDR3 DNA is TGCAGCAGTGGACGGACAGGGGTACGAACTAATGAAAAACTGTTTTTT. The J gene is TRBJ1-4, the V gene TRBV29-1, with TRBD1 matching 9 bases. The germline CDR1 and CDR2 sequences are SQVTM and ANQGSEA. J gave up 1 base and V 8 bases, and 11 bases lay outside the gene matches. This CDR3 contains 16 residues. The full variable domain, in which reference TRBV29-1 and TRBJ1-4 provide the parts outside the CDR3, is SAVISQKPSRDICQRGTSLTIQCQVDSQVTMMFWYRQQPGQSLTLIATANQGSEATYESGFVIDKFPISRPNLTFSTLTVSNMSPEDSSIYLCSSGRTGVRTNEKLFFGSGTQLSVL.

V is TRBV7-2 and J is TRBJ2-2; unclear D gene. Per the germline V gene, CDR1 is SGHTA and CDR2 is FQGNSA. The CDR3 is made up of 15 amino acids. V shed 5 bases and J shed 4 bases, with 14 bases lying between them. CDR3 in DNA: TGTGCCAGCAGCCCCGTCTCGTCATCCACCGGGGAGCTGTTTTTT. Amino acids: CASSPVSSSTGELFF.

This clonotype was detected many times. This rearrangement joins TRBV13 to TRBJ1-5, with 9 bases aligning to TRBD1. The germline CDR1 and CDR2 sequences are PRHDT and FYEKMQ (reference sequence). The CDR3 totals 14 residues. J lost 9 bases, V lost 0 bases, and 3 bases had no gene match. The CDR3, as DNA: TGTGCCAGCAGCTTAGGCACAGGGGGCGGGCCCCAGCATTTT. This encodes CASSLGTGGGPQHF.

The genes are TRBV16 and TRBJ1-3; D unclear. CDR3 length: 16 residues. With 1 base removed from V and 2 bases from J, the gap between germline ends came to 12 bases. CDR1 and CDR2 from the germline V gene are KGHSY and FQNENV. The CDR3 loop is CASSQFNGPPGNTIYF. Here the CDR3 DNA reads TGTGCCAGCAGCCAATTTAACGGACCCCCTGGAAACACCATATATTTT.

This clonotype appeared many times. The chain couples TRBV5-1 to TRBJ2-5, with D possibly TRBD1 on 5 matching bases. Germline V gives CDR1 SGHRS, CDR2 YFSETQ. V dropped 2 bases and J dropped 5 bases, with 25 bases sitting between them. The CDR3 has 18 amino acids. The CDR3 region is CASSFSGQGVQRRETQYF. Written as DNA, the CDR3 is TGCGCCAGCAGCTTCTCTGGTCAGGGTGTTCAGCGTCGTGAGACCCAGTACTTC.

This clonotype was detected once. The chain uses TRBV6-1 and TRBJ2-5; possibly TRBD1 for D (5 bases). The V end was cut by 0 bases, the J end by 2 bases, with 10 bases between. The V gene's germline CDR1 is MNHNS and CDR2 SASEGT. This CDR3 is built from 15 residues. DNA of the CDR3: TGTGCCAGCAGTGAAGCGGTCAGGGATCAAGAGACCCAGTACTTC. Translating gives CASSEAVRDQETQYF.

For this clonotype: Mismatch with germline at one junction end may stem from a read error. This sequence joins TRBV12-3 or TRBV12-4 and TRBJ2-1; D is possibly TRBD2 (5 bases). The CDR3 covers 10 residues. The CDR3 region has the DNA TGTGCCAGTAGAATAACGGCGGGTTCTTTT. Translated, it gives CASRITAGSF.